The 25 T cell receptor beta chains below were found in one sample sequenced in a study of blood T cell repertoires in COVID-19. Some clones are missing from TCRdb's copy, which holds only in-frame ones; the method was immunoSEQ multiplex PCR. This repertoire shows roughly 190,000 clones, around 84% found once; its top ten account for roughly 14%. Specimen: peripheral blood. These receptors all stem from a woman aged 70-85 years with COVID-19, enrolled during active disease.

The rearrangement joins TRBV7-2 to TRBJ1-2, with no clear D. Germline CDR1 reads SGHTA; CDR2 reads FQGNSA. This CDR3 comprises 15 residues. Trimming stripped 4 bases from V and 4 bases from J, with 16 bases between. The CDR3 coding sequence is TGTGCCAGCAGCTCCTCAGGAGGATTATCCTATGGCTACACCTTC. Translation gives CASSSSGGLSYGYTF.

The chain is built from TRBV29-1 and TRBJ2-3; tentatively, D is TRBD2 (5 bases). Looked up from germline, CDR1 is SQVTM and CDR2 is ANQGSEA. The germline V and J ends were trimmed by 6 bases and 1 base, with 14 bases remaining between them. CDR3 length equals 14 residues. The CDR3 DNA is TGCAGCGTGACGACTACAACGCGCACAGATACGCAGTATTTT. Its protein is CSVTTTTRTDTQYF.

V gene TRBV28 combines with J gene TRBJ2-5; D possibly corresponds to TRBD2 (6 bases). With 6 bases removed from V and 10 bases from J, the gap between germline ends came to 24 bases. This CDR3 has 15 amino acids. The germline V gene has CDR1 MDHEN and CDR2 SYDVKM. The CDR3 DNA is TGTGCCAGCAGCCCAGCCAGCGGGCGTAGCCGGAACCAGTACTTC. Translating it yields CASSPASGRSRNQYF. Variable domain in full (rest from reference TRBV28 and TRBJ2-5): DVKVTQSSRYLVKRTGEKVFLECVQDMDHENMFWYRQDPGLGLRLIYFSYDVKMKEKGDIPEGYSVSREKKERFSLILESASTNQTSMYLCASSPASGRSRNQYFGPGTRLLVL.

V gene TRBV7-2 combines with J gene TRBJ2-7; 8 nucleotides match TRBD2. The CDR3 runs to 17 residues. J was trimmed by 2 bases and V by 1 base; bases with no gene match: 10. Germline lookup yields CDR1 SGHTA and CDR2 FQGNSA. DNA for the CDR3: TGTGCCAGCAGCTTAGAAGAGGGCTTCGGGAGGGCCTACGAGCAGTACTTC. Its translation is CASSLEEGFGRAYEQYF.

V is TRBV27 and J is TRBJ2-7; the match to TRBD1 covers 10 bases. The CDR3 runs to 16 residues. V was clipped by 4 bases and J by 3 bases; unmatched bases: 9. CDR1 and CDR2 (germline): MNHEY, SMNVEV (reference sequence). CDR3 loop: CASSYTKGTGVYEQYF. The CDR3 DNA follows: TGTGCCAGCAGTTATACCAAAGGGACAGGGGTCTACGAGCAGTACTTC.

A single count supports this clone. The rearrangement uses TRBV28 and TRBJ1-1, with 8 bases aligning to TRBD1. J gave up 5 bases and V 3 bases, and 5 bases lay outside the gene matches. Germline V gene data show CDR1 as MDHEN and CDR2 as SYDVKM. The CDR3 runs to 14 residues. The CDR3, as DNA: TGTGCCAGCAGTTTTACAGGGGGAGAGACTGAAGCTTTCTTT. Protein product: CASSFTGGETEAFF.

V and J are TRBV5-6 and TRBJ1-1; D unresolved. The germline V gene encodes CDR1 SGHDT and CDR2 YYEEEE. V was cut by 0 bases and J by 3 bases, with 6 bases left in between. The CDR3 extends over 13 amino acids. The CDR3 DNA reads as TGTGCCAGCAGCTTGGACGAGGACACTGAAGCTTTCTTT. It yields the protein CASSLDEDTEAFF.

The J gene is TRBJ1-5, the V gene TRBV6-1; D is possibly TRBD1 (6 bases). Per germline, CDR1 MNHNS and CDR2 SASEGT. V lost 3 bases and J 2 bases, leaving 14 bases between the germline ends. This CDR3 comprises 16 residues. CDR3 DNA sequence: TGTGCCAGCAGTGATTGGGCCAGGGGAGGCAATCAGCCCCAGCATTTT. Its protein is CASSDWARGGNQPQHF.

This clone was picked up a small number of times. The V call is TRBV5-1, the J call TRBJ1-3, with D hard to call. The CDR3 is 15 residues long. Germline V CDR1 and CDR2: SGHRS, YFSETQ. V shed 0 bases and J shed 0 bases, with 7 bases lying between them. CDR3 sequence reads: CASSLVAGSGNTIYF. For the CDR3, the DNA is TGCGCCAGCAGCTTGGTGGCAGGCTCTGGAAACACCATATATTTT. Combining the CDR3 with reference TRBV5-1 and TRBJ1-3 gives the whole variable domain KAGVTQTPRYLIKTRGQQVTLSCSPISGHRSVSWYQQTPGQGLQFLFEYFSETQRNKGNFPGRFSGRQFSNSRSEMNVSTLELGDSALYLCASSLVAGSGNTIYFGEGSWLTVV.

The rearrangement uses TRBV6-6 and TRBJ1-3; no definite D call. The CDR3 has 14 amino acids. Germline values: CDR1 MNHNY, CDR2 SVGAGI (reference sequence). With 6 bases removed from V and 3 bases from J, the gap between germline ends came to 12 bases. CDR3 in DNA: TGTGCCAGCAGCCCTTCCGGGGATGGAAACACCATATATTTT. It specifies CASSPSGDGNTIYF.

This chain joins TRBV10-3 and TRBJ2-7; D is possibly TRBD2 (5 bases). Looked up from germline, CDR1 is ENHRY and CDR2 is SYGVKD. CDR3 size: 12 residues. Trimming left V 11 bases short and J 2 bases short, with 13 bases between. The CDR3 loop reads CASAGLTYEQYV. The CDR3 nucleotides read TGTGCCTCGGCAGGACTTACCTACGAGCAGTACGTC.

V usage is TRBV21-1 and J usage is TRBJ1-6; the table names TRBD1, a call not compared with the DNA. TRBV21-1 is flagged as a pseudogene. The CDR3 is 15 amino acids. CDR3: CASSKEGQYNSPLHF. The CDR3 region has the DNA TGTGCCAGCAGCAAAGAGGGACAGTATAATTCACCCCTCCACTTT.

This clone was detected only a few times. This sequence joins TRBV10-3 and TRBJ2-1, with 7 bases lining up with TRBD1. The CDR3 extends over 13 amino acids. Germline V gives CDR1 ENHRY, CDR2 SYGVKD. The V gene end was trimmed by 6 bases and the J gene end by 8 bases; junction bases not matched to a gene: 7. The DNA of the CDR3 is TGTGCCATCAGGAAGGGGGCGGAGGATGAGCAGTTCTTC. Translated: CAIRKGAEDEQFF.

The chain has TRBV6-5 and TRBJ2-1; the D gene is possibly TRBD2 (6 bases). The V gene lost 2 bases and the J gene lost 6 bases, with 14 bases spanning the gap. CDR1 and CDR2 (germline): MNHEY, SVGAGI. This CDR3 region has 15 residues. CDR3 residues: CASSYLRTTTNEQFF. The CDR3 bases are TGTGCCAGCAGTTACCTCAGGACTACCACCAATGAGCAGTTCTTC.

This chain links TRBV5-1 with TRBJ1-2; no reliable D call. Trimming shortened V by 4 bases and J by 4 bases, and 11 bases separated the two germline ends. Germline CDR1 is SGHRS and CDR2 is YFSETQ. The CDR3 is 13 residues long. Here the CDR3 reads CASSPDGVYGYTF. The CDR3 coding sequence is TGCGCCAGCAGCCCCGACGGAGTCTATGGCTACACCTTC.

V is TRBV12-3 or TRBV12-4 and J is TRBJ1-1; D gene unclear. Trimming shortened V by 2 bases and J by 6 bases, and 10 bases separated the two germline ends. The length of the CDR3 is 13 residues. The CDR3 loop reads CASSLRGGPEAFF. CDR3 coding DNA: TGTGCCAGCAGTTTACGGGGAGGTCCTGAAGCTTTCTTT.

Here the CDR3 reads CASSQRESGNTIYF. CDR3 sequence (DNA): TGTGCCAGCAGCCAACGGGAGTCTGGAAACACCATATATTTT. This chain connects TRBV3-1 (or the pseudogene TRBV3-2) to TRBJ1-3, with D uncertain. Trimming removed 2 bases at V and 1 base at J, with 6 bases between. CDR3 length: 14 residues. Germline CDR1 and CDR2: LGHDT and YNNKEL (reference sequence).

This chain uses TRBV6-5 with TRBJ1-1; D may be TRBD1 (5 bases). The germline V gene encodes CDR1 MNHEY and CDR2 SVGAGI. The CDR3 is made up of 13 amino acids. V dropped 5 bases and J dropped 3 bases, with 10 bases sitting between them. The CDR3 loop is CASSNRQYTEAFF. The CDR3 DNA sequence: TGTGCCAGCAGTAATAGACAGTACACTGAAGCTTTCTTT.

This sequence joins TRBV11-2 and TRBJ2-5; D is undetermined. V was trimmed by 5 bases and J by 4 bases, leaving 14 bases between them. The CDR3 spans 14 residues. CDR1 is SGHAT, CDR2 FQNNGV, per germline. The CDR3 loop is CASSPRDLSETQYF. Written as DNA, the CDR3 is TGTGCCAGCAGCCCTAGAGACCTTTCAGAGACCCAGTACTTC.

Comments on this clone: Other DNA sequences from this sample encode an identical CDR3 as well. The chain recombines TRBV3-1 (or the pseudogene TRBV3-2) with TRBJ2-2; no clear D. Germline V gene data show CDR1 as LGHDT and CDR2 as YNNKEL (reference sequence). CDR3 length: 13 residues. The V and J ends lost 0 bases and 7 bases respectively, with 6 bases between them. CDR3 region: CASSQEAGGELFF. CDR3 nucleotide sequence: TGTGCCAGCAGCCAAGAGGCTGGCGGGGAGCTGTTTTTT.

The chain employs TRBV30 and TRBJ2-5; D is ambiguous. There are 10 residues in the CDR3. In germline, CDR1 is GTSNPN, CDR2 SVGIG (reference sequence). The ends were cut back, 3 bases at V and 5 bases at J, with 4 bases in the middle. The CDR3 is CAWSQETQYF. The DNA of the CDR3 is TGTGCCTGGAGCCAGGAGACCCAGTACTTC.

The chain combines TRBV18 with TRBJ1-2; 10 bases match TRBD1. The CDR3 loop spans 14 amino acids. Germline values: CDR1 KGHSH, CDR2 LQKENI. V shed 3 bases and J 6 bases; nucleotides not matched to a gene: 4. The CDR3 sequence is CASSPDRGVDGYTF. As DNA, the CDR3 is TGTGCCAGCTCACCGGACAGGGGGGTCGATGGCTACACCTTC.

V is TRBV5-5 and J is TRBJ1-2; D unclear. Trimming removed 4 bases at V and 1 base at J, with 11 bases between. The CDR3 is 14 residues long. The V gene's germline CDR1 is SGHKS and CDR2 YYEKEE (reference sequence). The CDR3, as DNA: TGTGCCAGCAGCCCCGTAGAGCTTAACTATGGCTACACCTTC. Amino acids: CASSPVELNYGYTF.

This chain links TRBV28 with TRBJ1-1, with 10 bases lining up with TRBD1. The CDR3 contains 16 residues. Germline V gene data show CDR1 as MDHEN and CDR2 as SYDVKM. Trimming took 4 bases from V and 5 from J; bases not matched to a gene: 10. CDR3 DNA: TGTGCCAGCAGTTCGACTAGGACAGGGGGTTGGACTGAAGCTTTCTTT. It translates to CASSSTRTGGWTEAFF.

The CDR3 is CASSSDLRDTEAFF. The CDR3 region has the DNA TGTGCCAGCAGCTCGGACCTCAGGGACACTGAAGCTTTCTTT. V gene TRBV7-2 combines with J gene TRBJ1-1; tentative D call: TRBD1 (5 bases). Germline CDR1 reads SGHTA; CDR2 reads FQGNSA. The CDR3 is 14 residues long. The V and J ends lost 4 bases and 3 bases respectively, with 12 bases between them.